This T cell receptor beta chain was recorded in a study of CD8 T cells in ankylosing spondylitis. The study, taken as a whole, reports: In synovial fluid and blood from reactive arthritis, some motif variants were previously reported. Disease-linked clones proved CD8+ and comparatively uncommon in peripheral blood. Ankylosing spondylitis blood appeared to carry a characteristic TCR beta motif of eight or nine highly homologous variants.

About this clonotype itself: The antigen is not known.

Libraries for TCR beta were made by quantitative 5'-RACE with molecular barcodes. Each CDR3 protein gets one entry after TCRdb re-called the 5' RACE reads with MiXCR. The table shows some 800,000 distinct CDR3 sequences, with roughly 12% occurring only once. The V segment lost 5 bases and the J segment 3 bases; nucleotides outside the gene matches: 14. Germline V gene data show CDR1 as SQVTM and CDR2 as ANQGSEA. The CDR3 is 16 residues long. Sequencing used blood, either unsorted or a sorted T cell fraction (not recorded which). The chain recombines TRBV29-1 with TRBJ2-7; 9 nucleotides line up with TRBD1. This clonotype was sampled from a male donor with ankylosing spondylitis. The CDR3 loop is CSVLGWGTGSFYEQYF. CDR3 bases: TGCAGCGTTCTCGGGTGGGGGACAGGGAGTTTCTACGAGCAGTACTTC.